The 13 T cell receptor beta chains given below trace back to one sample, sequenced in a study of blood T cell repertoires in COVID-19. Libraries were prepared by immunoSEQ multiplex PCR; TCRdb keeps only in-frame clonotypes and omits some of them. The sample records some 90,000 clones, 86% being singletons. The sequenced sample consisted of peripheral blood. These receptors were obtained from a woman older than 75 with acute or convalescent COVID-19.

The chain recombines TRBV9 with TRBJ2-5; D is possibly TRBD2 (6 bases). Germline V gene sequence: CDR1 SGDLS, CDR2 YYNGEE. This CDR3 contains 16 residues. The germline V and J ends were trimmed by 0 bases and 0 bases, with 12 bases remaining between them. In DNA form, the CDR3 reads TGTGCCAGCAGCGTAGGCGGGGCGGGGTACCAAGAGACCCAGTACTTC. As protein: CASSVGGAGYQETQYF.

The CDR3 loop reads CASSLTYGGANTGELFF. In DNA form, the CDR3 reads TGTGCCAGCAGCTTAACGTATGGGGGGGCTAACACCGGGGAGCTGTTTTTT. The rearrangement joins TRBV7-8 to TRBJ2-2; tentatively, D is TRBD2 (7 bases). V was trimmed by 2 bases and J by 2 bases, leaving 15 bases between them. The CDR3 contains 17 residues. CDR1 is SGHVS, CDR2 FQNEAQ, per germline.

The chain couples TRBV27 to TRBJ1-5; TRBD1 agrees at 8 bases. The V segment lost 6 bases and the J segment 5 bases; nucleotides outside the gene matches: 6. Germline V CDR1 and CDR2: MNHEY, SMNVEV (reference sequence). The CDR3 is 14 residues long. Here the CDR3 reads CASSVDRGHQPQHF. In nucleotides, the CDR3 is TGTGCCAGCAGCGTAGACAGGGGTCATCAGCCCCAGCATTTT.

The chain couples TRBV6-5 to TRBJ2-3; 7 nucleotides align to TRBD2. Germline V CDR1 and CDR2: MNHEY, SVGAGI. This CDR3 region has 15 residues. The V gene end was trimmed by 7 bases and the J gene end by 1 base; junction bases not matched to a gene: 8. As DNA, the CDR3 is TGTGCCAGCAAAAACAGCGGGGCGGGCACAGATACGCAGTATTTT. Translation: CASKNSGAGTDTQYF.

The chain combines TRBV6-5 with TRBJ1-3, with D possibly TRBD1 on 5 matching bases. The ends were cut back, 4 bases at V and 4 bases at J, with 11 bases in the middle. The CDR3 runs to 14 residues. Germline CDR1 reads MNHEY; CDR2 reads SVGAGI. CDR3 bases: TGTGCCAGCAGTTTGGCAGGGATCGGAAACACCATATATTTT. It translates to CASSLAGIGNTIYF.

This chain joins TRBV11-2 and TRBJ1-2, with D possibly being TRBD1 (6 bases). CDR3 length equals 12 residues. The V end lost 5 bases, the J end lost 6 bases, and 10 bases lay between the germline ends. Germline V CDR1 and CDR2: SGHAT, FQNNGV. For the CDR3, the DNA is TGTGCCAGCAGCCCAAACAGGGATGGCTACACCTTC. This sequence encodes CASSPNRDGYTF. The full variable domain, with the rest looked up from reference TRBV11-2 and TRBJ1-2, is EAGVAQSPRYKIIEKRQSVAFWCNPISGHATLYWYQQILGQGPKLLIQFQNNGVVDDSQLPKDRFSAERLKGVDSTLKIQPAKLEDSAVYLCASSPNRDGYTFGSGTRLTVV.

The chain is built from TRBV4-1 and TRBJ2-1; maybe TRBD1 (5 bases). V shed 0 bases and J shed 6 bases, with 12 bases lying between them. The CDR3 spans 15 residues. Germline V lookup: CDR1 MGHRA, CDR2 YSYEKL. This chain's CDR3 is CASSQDRVWLNEQFF. The DNA of the CDR3 is TGCGCCAGCAGCCAAGACAGGGTGTGGCTCAATGAGCAGTTCTTC.

V gene TRBV4-1 combines with J gene TRBJ1-4; 7 nucleotides agree with TRBD1. The germline V gene encodes CDR1 MGHRA and CDR2 YSYEKL. This CDR3 is 14 amino acids long. The J segment lost 4 bases and the V segment lost 4 bases, leaving 3 bases of the junction unmatched. This chain's CDR3 is CASSRDRVNEKLFF. The CDR3 region has the DNA TGCGCCAGCAGCCGCGACAGGGTTAATGAAAAACTGTTTTTT.

The chain recombines TRBV28 with TRBJ2-7; TRBD2 matches at 12 bases. The CDR3 has 14 amino acids. Germline trimming cut 8 bases from V and 3 bases from J; bases unmatched to any gene: 5. Germline values: CDR1 MDHEN, CDR2 SYDVKM. The CDR3 DNA sequence: TGTGCCAGCGCTTCGACTAGCGGGGGCTACGAGCAGTACTTC. Translated, it gives CASASTSGGYEQYF.

The chain links TRBV19 to TRBJ2-7, with 9 bases aligning to TRBD1. With V trimmed by 9 bases and J by 4 bases, 10 bases remained unmatched. Germline V lookup: CDR1 LNHDA, CDR2 SQIVND (reference sequence). The CDR3 length is 14 residues. CDR3 sequence (DNA): TGTGCCAGCACTGCCGGGACAGGGTCATACGAGCAGTACTTC. Translated, it gives CASTAGTGSYEQYF.

V is TRBV24-1 and J is TRBJ1-1; D uncertain. With 3 bases removed from V and 3 bases from J, the gap between germline ends came to 13 bases. CDR3 size: 15 residues. Germline loops: CDR1 KGHDR, CDR2 SFDVKD. The CDR3 DNA reads TGTGCCACCAGTGATACCAGGTCCGGGGACACTGAAGCTTTCTTT. The encoded protein is CATSDTRSGDTEAFF.

V usage is TRBV6-4 and J usage is TRBJ1-1; 7 positions match TRBD1. The CDR3 has 14 amino acids. V dropped 7 bases and J dropped 4; count of bases not matched to a gene: 9. Per germline, CDR1 MRHNA and CDR2 SNTAGT. The DNA for the CDR3 is TGTGCCAGCAAAGGGGACAGCCCAAGCACTGAAGCTTTCTTT. It specifies CASKGDSPSTEAFF.

This chain links TRBV24-1 with TRBJ2-3, with D perhaps TRBD2 (5 bases). V shed 2 bases and J shed 0 bases, with 8 bases lying between them. Germline CDR1 is KGHDR and CDR2 is SFDVKD. The CDR3 has 15 residues. This chain's CDR3 is CATSDYGVSTDTQYF. The CDR3 DNA is TGTGCCACCAGTGATTACGGGGTTAGCACAGATACGCAGTATTTT.